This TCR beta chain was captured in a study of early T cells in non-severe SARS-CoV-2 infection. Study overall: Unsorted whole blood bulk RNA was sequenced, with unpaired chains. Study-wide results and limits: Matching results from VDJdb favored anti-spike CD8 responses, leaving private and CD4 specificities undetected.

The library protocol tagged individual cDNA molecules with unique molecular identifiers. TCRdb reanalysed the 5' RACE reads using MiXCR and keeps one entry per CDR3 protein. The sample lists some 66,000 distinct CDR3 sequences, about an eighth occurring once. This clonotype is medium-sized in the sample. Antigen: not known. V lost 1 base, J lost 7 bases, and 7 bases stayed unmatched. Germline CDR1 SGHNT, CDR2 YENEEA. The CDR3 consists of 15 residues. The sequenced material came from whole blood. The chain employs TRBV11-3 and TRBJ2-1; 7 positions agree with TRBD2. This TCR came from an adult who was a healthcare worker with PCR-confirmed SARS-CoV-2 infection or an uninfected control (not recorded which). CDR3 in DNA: TGTGCCAGCAGCTTAGGGGCGGGAGCCGGGAATGAGCAGTTCTTC. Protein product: CASSLGAGAGNEQFF.